Below are 7 T cell receptor beta chains sequenced from a single sample in a study of blood T cell repertoires in COVID-19. The protocol was immunoSEQ multiplex PCR, while the TCRdb copy is restricted to in-frame clones and leaves out a portion. The repertoire holds 300,000 to 400,000 clones, with 80% to 90% as singletons. The sample was PBMCs or T cells enriched from blood (not recorded which). The origin of the receptors is a woman between 40 and 55 years old with acute COVID-19.

This rearrangement joins TRBV1 to TRBJ1-1. TRBV1 is a known pseudogene. CDR3 length: 13 amino acids. The DNA for the CDR3 is TGCACCAGCAGCCCCACGGTGAACACTGAAGCTTTCTTT. It is translated as CTSSPTVNTEAFF.

V and J are TRBV3-1 (or the pseudogene TRBV3-2) and TRBJ1-2; D is uncertain. CDR1 is LGHDT, CDR2 YNNKEL, per germline (reference sequence). V lost 3 bases to trimming and J lost 4 bases, with 15 bases between them. The length of the CDR3 is 15 residues. CDR3 residues: CASSHSSLRAYGYTF. The CDR3 nucleotides read TGTGCCAGCAGCCATTCCAGCCTGCGGGCCTATGGCTACACCTTC.

The chain employs TRBV6-1 and TRBJ2-7, with a tentative D call TRBD1 (6 bases). The germline V gene has CDR1 MNHNS and CDR2 SASEGT. The CDR3 runs 15 residues. V lost 2 bases, J lost 5 bases, and 16 bases lay in between. The CDR3 coding sequence is TGTGCCAGCAGTGAATCCCTAGGCAGGGGCCACGAGCAGTACTTC. Amino acid sequence: CASSESLGRGHEQYF.

The chain has TRBV7-9 and TRBJ1-5, with D tentatively TRBD1 (5 bases). The CDR3 spans 14 residues. Trimming took 5 bases from V and 2 from J, leaving 10 bases between them. Germline CDR1 SEHNR, CDR2 FQNEAQ (reference sequence). The DNA of the CDR3 is TGTGCCAGCAGCCAAGACAGCGGCAATCAGCCCCAGCATTTT. As protein: CASSQDSGNQPQHF.

The gene calls are TRBV20-1 and TRBJ2-7, with a tentative D call TRBD2 (6 bases). V was clipped by 6 bases and J by 2 bases, with 8 bases between them. Germline CDR1 is DFQATT and CDR2 is SNEGSKA (reference sequence). CDR3 size: 11 residues. CDR3 in DNA: TGCAGTGCGTGGGAGGCCTACGAGCAGTACTTC. Its protein product is CSAWEAYEQYF.

The J gene is TRBJ1-2, the V gene TRBV9; 7 nucleotides agree with TRBD1. CDR1 is SGDLS and CDR2 is YYNGEE in the germline V gene. The CDR3 runs 15 residues. Germline trimming cut 4 bases from V and 6 bases from J; bases unmatched to any gene: 12. The CDR3 coding sequence is TGTGCCAGCAGCCCCTCGACAGGGCTCATTCATGGCTACACCTTC. As protein: CASSPSTGLIHGYTF. The full variable domain, in which reference TRBV9 and TRBJ1-2 provide the parts outside the CDR3, is DSGVTQTPKHLITATGQRVTLRCSPRSGDLSVYWYQQSLDQGLQFLIQYYNGEERAKGNILERFSAQQFPDLHSELNLSSLELGDSALYFCASSPSTGLIHGYTFGSGTRLTVV.

The chain has TRBV5-1 and TRBJ1-1; 12 bases line up with TRBD1. Germline V gene lookup returns CDR1 SGHRS and CDR2 YFSETQ. This CDR3 region has 17 residues. V gave up 4 bases and J gave up 0 bases; unmatched junction bases: 7. In DNA, the CDR3 is TGCGCCAGCAGCCATTTGGGGACAGGGGGCGTGAACACTGAAGCTTTCTTT. Encoded protein: CASSHLGTGGVNTEAFF.